This T cell receptor (beta chain) was documented in a study of T cells expressing NK-cell markers. Germline CDR1 reads MNHEY; CDR2 reads SVGAGI. CDR3 length: 14 amino acids. TCRdb reworked the 5' RACE reads into one entry per CDR3 protein, no DNA. The table lists roughly 170,000 distinct CDR3 sequences. The source material was blood T cells: a sorted CD56 or NKG2C T cell subset, CD4+ or CD8+ T cells, or bulk PBMC T cells (not recorded which). V gene TRBV6-5 combines with J gene TRBJ2-3; there is no DNA to check the TCRdb D call of TRBD1. The sequence was obtained from a woman between 18 and 70 years old in good health. CDR3: CASSNRGVPDTQYF.